Sequencing of this T cell receptor beta chain was carried out in a study of T cell repertoires in cytomegalovirus infection. For the study at large: Matching HLA type and CMV infection were both indicated by public TCR beta signatures. Findings of the study overall: It was HLA-C-restricted CMV-specific TCR beta clonotypes that dominated the response ex vivo.

There are a few counts of this clonotype. Its specificity is unknown. V was cut by 6 bases and J by 1 base, with 21 bases left in between. The length of the CDR3 is 17 residues. Germline assignment: CDR1 DFQATT and CDR2 SNEGSKA (reference sequence). TCRdb reprocessed the reads with MiXCR, giving one entry per CDR3 protein. In the table there are about 310,000 distinct CDR3 sequences, 20% to 25% of which are singletons. This sequence joins TRBV20-1 and TRBJ2-2; TRBD2 might be the D (6 bases). This receptor was identified in a human donor in good health (CMV status not recorded). Some clones in this sample may be carry-over from other donors' samples. Sample: cultured PBMCs, taken from culture after CMV antigen stimulation. CDR3 nucleotide sequence: TGCAGTGCACCGCTCCGACTAGGGCCGTTGAACACCGGGGAGCTGTTTTTT. The encoded protein is CSAPLRLGPLNTGELFF.